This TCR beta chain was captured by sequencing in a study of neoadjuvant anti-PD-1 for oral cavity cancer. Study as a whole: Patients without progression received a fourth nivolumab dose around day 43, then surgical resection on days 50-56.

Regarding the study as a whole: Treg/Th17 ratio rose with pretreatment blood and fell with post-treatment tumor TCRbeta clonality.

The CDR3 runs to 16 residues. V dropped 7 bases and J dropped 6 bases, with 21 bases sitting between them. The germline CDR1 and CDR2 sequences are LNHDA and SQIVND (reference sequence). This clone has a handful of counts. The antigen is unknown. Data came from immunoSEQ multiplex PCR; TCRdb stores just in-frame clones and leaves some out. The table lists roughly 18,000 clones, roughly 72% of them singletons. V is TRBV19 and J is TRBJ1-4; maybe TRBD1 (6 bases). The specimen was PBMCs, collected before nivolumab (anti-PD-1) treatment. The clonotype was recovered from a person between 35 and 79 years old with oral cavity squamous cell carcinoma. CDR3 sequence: CASTLRHGTMYEKLFF. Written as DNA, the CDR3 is TGTGCCAGTACCCTAAGACACGGGACAATGTATGAAAAACTGTTTTTT.